A selection of T cell receptor beta chains follows, all from one sample in a study of persistence of HIV-infected CD4 T cells. Sequencing used immunoSEQ multiplex PCR; TCRdb keeps in-frame clones, though not all of them. Found here are some 58,000 clones, about four fifths of them singletons; the top ten hold around 1.7%. These receptors lack a known antigen. Source: CD4+ T cells sorted from PBMCs after approximately 20-hour stimulation, taken from a patient who received antiretroviral therapy. The receptors stem from an adult man with HIV who was CMV-seropositive. The CDR3 runs from the conserved cysteine through the conserved F or W. A D gene is named only where the DNA matches it firmly. Clone size, where shown, is once, few, many, or a class for clones that have expanded.

cdr3_nt: TGCGCCAGCAGCAGGAAAGTACAGGGGTCGATTATTACAGATACGCAGTATTTT
cdr3_aa: CASSRKVQGSIITDTQYF
v_call: TRBV5-1
d_call: TRBD1
clone_size: NA
j_call: TRBJ2-3
cdr3_length: 18

cdr3_nt: TGTGCCAGCAGCCAACAGGGAATTGGTGAAGCTTTCTTT
cdr3_aa: CASSQQGIGEAFF
v_call: TRBV3-1/TRBV3-2
d_call: NA
clone_size: NA
j_call: TRBJ1-1
cdr3_length: 13

cdr3_nt: TGTGCCAGCAGGGGGCCTTGGGCCTACGAGCAGTACTTC
cdr3_aa: CASRGPWAYEQYF
v_call: TRBV6-5
d_call: NA
clone_size: NA
j_call: TRBJ2-7
cdr3_length: 13

cdr3_nt: TGCGCCAGCAGCGGACAGGGGCGCCAGCCCCAGCATTTT
cdr3_aa: CASSGQGRQPQHF
v_call: TRBV10-2
d_call: TRBD1
clone_size: once
j_call: TRBJ1-5
cdr3_length: 13

cdr3_nt: TGTGCCAGCTCACCTAATGCTCCGGGACAGTATAATTCACCCCTCCACTTT
cdr3_aa: CASSPNAPGQYNSPLHF
v_call: TRBV18
d_call: TRBD1
clone_size: NA
j_call: TRBJ1-6
cdr3_length: 17

cdr3_nt: TGCAGTGCTAGTTTCATGACCACGCACCCTTCGAGGGGCACTGAAGCTTTCTTT
cdr3_aa: CSASFMTTHPSRGTEAFF
v_call: TRBV20-1
d_call: NA
clone_size: NA
j_call: TRBJ1-1
cdr3_length: 18

cdr3_nt: TGCGCCAGCAGCTTGGCGGGACTGACTAGCTCGGGCGGGGAGCTGTTTTTT
cdr3_aa: CASSLAGLTSSGGELFF
v_call: TRBV5-1
d_call: TRBD2
clone_size: NA
j_call: TRBJ2-2
cdr3_length: 17

cdr3_nt: TGTGCCAGTTCCTTGGGGACCAAAGCTTTCTTT
cdr3_aa: CASSLGTKAFF
v_call: TRBV6-5
d_call: NA
clone_size: NA
j_call: TRBJ1-1
cdr3_length: 11

cdr3_nt: TGTGCCAGCAGCCGTCCCAGGGGCTCCGACTACAATGAGCAGTTCTTC
cdr3_aa: CASSRPRGSDYNEQFF
v_call: TRBV7-9
d_call: NA
clone_size: once
j_call: TRBJ2-1
cdr3_length: 16

cdr3_nt: TGCGCCAGCAGCTTGACAGGGGCTGACCCTGAAGCTTTCTTT
cdr3_aa: CASSLTGADPEAFF
v_call: TRBV5-1
d_call: TRBD1
clone_size: few
j_call: TRBJ1-1
cdr3_length: 14

cdr3_nt: TGTGCCAGCAGCTTCGATAGCGGGGGGAAGGCAGAAGCTTTCTTT
cdr3_aa: CASSFDSGGKAEAFF
v_call: TRBV7-2
d_call: NA
clone_size: NA
j_call: TRBJ1-1
cdr3_length: 15

cdr3_nt: TGTGCCAGCTCATTCGACAGGGTCGCGAATGGCTACACCTTC
cdr3_aa: CASSFDRVANGYTF
v_call: TRBV18
d_call: TRBD1
clone_size: NA
j_call: TRBJ1-2
cdr3_length: 14

cdr3_nt: TGTGCCAGTATTCAGTCCGTCATGAACACTGAAGCTTTCTTT
cdr3_aa: CASIQSVMNTEAFF
v_call: TRBV19
d_call: NA
clone_size: NA
j_call: TRBJ1-1
cdr3_length: 14

cdr3_nt: TGCGCCAGCAGCTTGGTAGCGGGGGGGTCCAGAGGGCAGTATTTT
cdr3_aa: CASSLVAGGSRGQYF
v_call: TRBV5-1
d_call: TRBD2
clone_size: NA
j_call: TRBJ2-3
cdr3_length: 15

cdr3_nt: TGCAGCGTTCGGGACGGGAATCAGCCCCAGCATTTT
cdr3_aa: CSVRDGNQPQHF
v_call: TRBV29-1
d_call: NA
clone_size: NA
j_call: TRBJ1-5
cdr3_length: 12

cdr3_nt: TGCGCCAGCAGCTTGGGATCGAGTAACACTGAAGCTTTCTTT
cdr3_aa: CASSLGSSNTEAFF
v_call: TRBV5-1
d_call: NA
clone_size: NA
j_call: TRBJ1-1
cdr3_length: 14

cdr3_nt: TGTGCCAGCAGCCGGGGAGCCTTCGGGCACACGGCAGATACGCAGTATTTT
cdr3_aa: CASSRGAFGHTADTQYF
v_call: TRBV14
d_call: NA
clone_size: NA
j_call: TRBJ2-3
cdr3_length: 17

cdr3_nt: TGTGCCAGCAGCTTAGGGCCAGCCGGCTCCTACGAGCAGTACTTC
cdr3_aa: CASSLGPAGSYEQYF
v_call: TRBV7-2
d_call: NA
clone_size: NA
j_call: TRBJ2-7
cdr3_length: 15

cdr3_nt: TGTGCCAGCAAGGAGTGGGGTTTGGGCGAAAAACTGTTTTTT
cdr3_aa: CASKEWGLGEKLFF
v_call: TRBV2
d_call: NA
clone_size: NA
j_call: TRBJ1-4
cdr3_length: 14

cdr3_nt: TGTGCCAGCAGTGACCAGCCGGGACAGGGGTCTTACAATGAGCAGTTCTTC
cdr3_aa: CASSDQPGQGSYNEQFF
v_call: TRBV6-4
d_call: TRBD1
clone_size: NA
j_call: TRBJ2-1
cdr3_length: 17

cdr3_nt: TGTGCCAGCTCACCGAAGGGGGGGCCGCTCGAGCAGTACTTC
cdr3_aa: CASSPKGGPLEQYF
v_call: TRBV18
d_call: NA
clone_size: NA
j_call: TRBJ2-7
cdr3_length: 14

cdr3_nt: TGTGCCAGCAGCTTGACTTCGCTACTGAGCTCCTACAATGAGCAGTTCTTC
cdr3_aa: CASSLTSLLSSYNEQFF
v_call: TRBV7-9
d_call: NA
clone_size: few
j_call: TRBJ2-1
cdr3_length: 17

cdr3_nt: TGTGCCAGCTCACAGGGTACGGATTCACCCCTCCACTTT
cdr3_aa: CASSQGTDSPLHF
v_call: TRBV18
d_call: NA
clone_size: once
j_call: TRBJ1-6
cdr3_length: 13

cdr3_nt: TGTGCCACCAGCAGAGATGGGGACCTCATGGGCACAGATACGCAGTATTTT
cdr3_aa: CATSRDGDLMGTDTQYF
v_call: TRBV15
d_call: NA
clone_size: NA
j_call: TRBJ2-3
cdr3_length: 17

cdr3_nt: TGTGCCAGCAGTGAAACATATCGCTACACCTTC
cdr3_aa: CASSETYRYTF
v_call: TRBV6-1
d_call: NA
clone_size: once
j_call: TRBJ1-2
cdr3_length: 11

cdr3_nt: TGTGCCAGCAGTGTAGCAGGGGGCGGTGAAAAACTGTTTTTT
cdr3_aa: CASSVAGGGEKLFF
v_call: TRBV2
d_call: TRBD1
clone_size: NA
j_call: TRBJ1-4
cdr3_length: 14

cdr3_nt: TGTGCCAGCAGCCGACAACACTTGAACACTGAAGCTTTCTTT
cdr3_aa: CASSRQHLNTEAFF
v_call: TRBV6-5
d_call: NA
clone_size: once
j_call: TRBJ1-1
cdr3_length: 14

cdr3_nt: TGTGCCAGTAGCACCCAGGGGGTCGAGCAGTACTTC
cdr3_aa: CASSTQGVEQYF
v_call: TRBV19
d_call: TRBD1
clone_size: few
j_call: TRBJ2-7
cdr3_length: 12

cdr3_nt: TGTGCCAGCAGCTCTTACAGGGTGGGTCAGCCCCAGCATTTT
cdr3_aa: CASSSYRVGQPQHF
v_call: TRBV5-8
d_call: NA
clone_size: few
j_call: TRBJ1-5
cdr3_length: 14

cdr3_nt: TGTGCCAGCAGCTTAACCGGACTCACAGATACGCAGTATTTT
cdr3_aa: CASSLTGLTDTQYF
v_call: TRBV9
d_call: NA
clone_size: NA
j_call: TRBJ2-3
cdr3_length: 14

cdr3_nt: TGTGCCAGCAGTTACTCGGGGGACTACAATGAGCAGTTCTTC
cdr3_aa: CASSYSGDYNEQFF
v_call: TRBV6-6
d_call: NA
clone_size: NA
j_call: TRBJ2-1
cdr3_length: 14

cdr3_nt: TGCGCCAGCAGCAGAGATCAGACGAACACTGAAGCTTTCTTT
cdr3_aa: CASSRDQTNTEAFF
v_call: TRBV5-1
d_call: NA
clone_size: few
j_call: TRBJ1-1
cdr3_length: 14

cdr3_nt: TGTGCCAGCAGTCAAGGGAGTCAGCCCCAGCATTTT
cdr3_aa: CASSQGSQPQHF
v_call: TRBV28
d_call: NA
clone_size: NA
j_call: TRBJ1-5
cdr3_length: 12

cdr3_nt: TGTGCCAGTAGTGTACAGGGGGCGGGCTCCTACGAGCAGTACTTC
cdr3_aa: CASSVQGAGSYEQYF
v_call: TRBV19
d_call: TRBD1
clone_size: NA
j_call: TRBJ2-7
cdr3_length: 15

cdr3_nt: TGTGCCAGCAGGCCGGGACAGCGGCACACTGAAGCTTTCTTT
cdr3_aa: CASRPGQRHTEAFF
v_call: TRBV6-1
d_call: TRBD1
clone_size: NA
j_call: TRBJ1-1
cdr3_length: 14

cdr3_nt: TGCGCCAGCAGCTCTCGGGGCGGGGGGCGTAGGAACACCGGGGAGCTGTTTTTT
cdr3_aa: CASSSRGGGRRNTGELFF
v_call: TRBV4-1
d_call: TRBD2
clone_size: NA
j_call: TRBJ2-2
cdr3_length: 18

cdr3_nt: TGTGCCAGCAGCGTAAGCGGACAATCTGGAAACACCATATATTTT
cdr3_aa: CASSVSGQSGNTIYF
v_call: TRBV9
d_call: NA
clone_size: few
j_call: TRBJ1-3
cdr3_length: 15

cdr3_nt: TGTGCCAGCAGGCTCAATACGGGGTCCGGGGAGCTGTTTTTT
cdr3_aa: CASRLNTGSGELFF
v_call: TRBV3-1/TRBV3-2
d_call: NA
clone_size: NA
j_call: TRBJ2-2
cdr3_length: 14

cdr3_nt: TGTGCCAGTAGTAAGGGGACAGGGACCTACAATGAGCAGTTCTTC
cdr3_aa: CASSKGTGTYNEQFF
v_call: TRBV19
d_call: TRBD1
clone_size: NA
j_call: TRBJ2-1
cdr3_length: 15

cdr3_nt: TGTGCCAGCAGCTTAGGAGTGGGGCGGGACAGGCATCAGCCCCAGCATTTT
cdr3_aa: CASSLGVGRDRHQPQHF
v_call: TRBV7-9
d_call: TRBD1
clone_size: NA
j_call: TRBJ1-5
cdr3_length: 17